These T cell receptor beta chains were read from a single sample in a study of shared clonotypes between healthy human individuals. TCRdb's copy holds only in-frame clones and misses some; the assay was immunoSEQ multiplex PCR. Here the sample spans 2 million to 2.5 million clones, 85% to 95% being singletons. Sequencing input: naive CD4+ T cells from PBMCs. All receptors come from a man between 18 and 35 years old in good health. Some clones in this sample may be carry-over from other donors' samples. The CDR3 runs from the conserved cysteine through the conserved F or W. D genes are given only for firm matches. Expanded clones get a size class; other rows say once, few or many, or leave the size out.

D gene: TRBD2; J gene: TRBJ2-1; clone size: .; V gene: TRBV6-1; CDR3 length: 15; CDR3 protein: CASSLLAGGLSEQFF; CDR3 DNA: TGTGCCAGCAGTTTACTAGCGGGAGGGCTAAGTGAGCAGTTCTTC
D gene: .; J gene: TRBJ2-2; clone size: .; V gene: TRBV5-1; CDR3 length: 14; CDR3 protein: CASARTRSTGELFF; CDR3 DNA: TGCGCCAGCGCCCGGACTCGGAGCACCGGGGAGCTGTTTTTT
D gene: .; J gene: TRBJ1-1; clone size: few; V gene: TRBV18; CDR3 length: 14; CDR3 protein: CASSGTRGDTEAFF; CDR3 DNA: TGTGCCAGCTCAGGAACCAGGGGTGACACTGAAGCTTTCTTT
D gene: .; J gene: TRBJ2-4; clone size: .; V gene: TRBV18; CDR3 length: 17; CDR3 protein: CASSPIEARQAKNIQYF; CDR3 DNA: TGTGCCAGCTCACCTATAGAGGCCCGCCAAGCCAAAAACATTCAGTACTTC
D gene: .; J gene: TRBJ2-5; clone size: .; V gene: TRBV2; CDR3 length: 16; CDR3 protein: CASSEGGPGAQETQYF; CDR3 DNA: TGTGCCAGCAGTGAGGGGGGACCAGGGGCCCAAGAGACCCAGTACTTC
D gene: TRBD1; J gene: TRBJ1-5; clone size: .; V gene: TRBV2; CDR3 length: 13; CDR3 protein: CASRRTGDQPQHF; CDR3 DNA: TGTGCCAGCAGGAGGACAGGGGACCAGCCCCAGCATTTT
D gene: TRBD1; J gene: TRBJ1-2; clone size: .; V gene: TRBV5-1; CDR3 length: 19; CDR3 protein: CASSFSPGQGTLVYYGYTF; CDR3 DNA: TGCGCCAGCAGCTTCTCCCCCGGACAGGGAACCCTGGTTTACTATGGCTACACCTTC
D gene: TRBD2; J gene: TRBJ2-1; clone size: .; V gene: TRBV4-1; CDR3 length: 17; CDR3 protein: CASSHLPPSGSVNEQFF; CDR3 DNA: TGCGCCAGCAGCCACCTCCCCCCTAGCGGGAGCGTAAATGAGCAGTTCTTC
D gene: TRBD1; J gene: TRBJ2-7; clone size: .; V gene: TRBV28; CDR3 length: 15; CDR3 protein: CASSPTDRGFYEQYF; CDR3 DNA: TGTGCCAGCAGCCCGACGGACAGGGGGTTCTACGAGCAGTACTTC
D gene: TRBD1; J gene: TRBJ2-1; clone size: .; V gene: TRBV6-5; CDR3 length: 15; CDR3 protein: CASSYATGVYNEQFF; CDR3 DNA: TGTGCCAGCAGTTACGCGACAGGGGTCTACAATGAGCAGTTCTTC
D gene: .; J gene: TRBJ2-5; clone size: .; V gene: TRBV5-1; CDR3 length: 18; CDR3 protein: CASSLNSRAGSQQETQYF; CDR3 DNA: TGCGCCAGCAGCTTGAATAGTCGGGCAGGGTCTCAACAAGAGACCCAGTACTTC
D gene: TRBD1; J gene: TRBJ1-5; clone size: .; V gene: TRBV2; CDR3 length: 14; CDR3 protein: CASSVTGGDQPQHF; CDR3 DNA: TGTGCCAGCAGTGTTACAGGGGGCGATCAGCCCCAGCATTTT
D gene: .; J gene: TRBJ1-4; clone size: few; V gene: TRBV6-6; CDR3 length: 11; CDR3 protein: CASSYLEKLFF; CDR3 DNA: TGTGCCAGCAGTTATCTTGAAAAACTGTTTTTT
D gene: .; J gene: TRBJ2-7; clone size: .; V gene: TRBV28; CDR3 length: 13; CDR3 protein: CASTLGQTYEQYF; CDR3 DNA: TGTGCCAGCACCCTCGGGCAGACTTACGAGCAGTACTTC
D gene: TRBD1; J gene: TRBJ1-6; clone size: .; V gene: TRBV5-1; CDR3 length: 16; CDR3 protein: CASSSGQGHYNSPLHF; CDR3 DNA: TGCGCCAGCAGCTCGGGACAGGGACATTATAATTCACCCCTCCACTTT
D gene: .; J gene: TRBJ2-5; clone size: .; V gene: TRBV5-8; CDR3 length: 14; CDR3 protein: CASSFRTEQETQYF; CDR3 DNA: TGTGCCAGCAGCTTTAGGACAGAGCAAGAGACCCAGTACTTC
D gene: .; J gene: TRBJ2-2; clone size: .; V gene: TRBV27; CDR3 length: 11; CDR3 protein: CASSRAGELFF; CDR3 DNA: TGTGCCAGCAGTAGGGCCGGGGAGCTGTTTTTT
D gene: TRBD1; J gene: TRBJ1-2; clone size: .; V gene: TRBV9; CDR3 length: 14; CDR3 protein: CASSKTGQSYGYTF; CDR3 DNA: TGTGCCAGCAGCAAGACGGGACAGTCCTATGGCTACACCTTC
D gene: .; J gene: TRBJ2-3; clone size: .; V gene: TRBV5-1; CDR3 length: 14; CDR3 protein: CASSLLEGGDTQYF; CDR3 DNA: TGCGCCAGCAGCTTGTTAGAGGGGGGAGATACGCAGTATTTT
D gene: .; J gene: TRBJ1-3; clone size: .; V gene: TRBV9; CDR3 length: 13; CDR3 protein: CASDGGAGNTIYF; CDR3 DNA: TGTGCCAGCGATGGGGGAGCAGGAAACACCATATATTTT
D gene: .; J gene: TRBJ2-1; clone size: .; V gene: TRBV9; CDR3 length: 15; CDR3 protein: CASSALSVGGNEQFF; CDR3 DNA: TGTGCCAGCAGCGCGCTCAGCGTAGGGGGCAATGAGCAGTTCTTC
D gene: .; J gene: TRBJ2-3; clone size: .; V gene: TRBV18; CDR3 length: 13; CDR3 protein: CATKGGGTDTQYF; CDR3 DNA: TGTGCCACCAAGGGGGGCGGCACAGATACGCAGTATTTT
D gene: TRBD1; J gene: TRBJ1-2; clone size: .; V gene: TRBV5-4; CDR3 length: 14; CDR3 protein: CASSQWTGGNGYTF; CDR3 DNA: TGTGCCAGCAGCCAATGGACAGGGGGTAACGGCTACACCTTC
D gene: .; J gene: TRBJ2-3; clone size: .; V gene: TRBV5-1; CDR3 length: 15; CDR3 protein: CASSLVRSQGDTQYF; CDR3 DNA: TGCGCCAGCAGCTTGGTCCGCAGCCAGGGAGATACGCAGTATTTT
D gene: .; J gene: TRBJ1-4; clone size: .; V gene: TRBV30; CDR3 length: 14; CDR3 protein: CAWSGSATNEKLFF; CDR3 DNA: TGTGCCTGGAGCGGGAGTGCAACTAATGAAAAACTGTTTTTT
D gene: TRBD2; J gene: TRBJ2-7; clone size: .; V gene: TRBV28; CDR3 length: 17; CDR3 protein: CASSLIIWASGSREQYF; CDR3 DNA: TGTGCCAGCAGTTTAATCATTTGGGCTAGCGGGAGTCGCGAGCAGTACTTC
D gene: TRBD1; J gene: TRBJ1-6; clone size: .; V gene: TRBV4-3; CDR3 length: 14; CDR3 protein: CASNDRVRISPLHF; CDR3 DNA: TGCGCCAGCAACGACAGGGTCAGGATTTCACCCCTCCACTTT
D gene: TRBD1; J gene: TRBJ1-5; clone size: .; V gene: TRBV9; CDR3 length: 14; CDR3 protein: CASSRGQVDQPQHF; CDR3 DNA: TGTGCCAGCAGCCGTGGACAGGTGGATCAGCCCCAGCATTTT
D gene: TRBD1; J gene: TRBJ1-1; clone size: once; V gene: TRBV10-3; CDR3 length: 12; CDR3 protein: CAISPGGTEAFF; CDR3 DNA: TGTGCCATCAGCCCAGGGGGCACTGAAGCTTTCTTT
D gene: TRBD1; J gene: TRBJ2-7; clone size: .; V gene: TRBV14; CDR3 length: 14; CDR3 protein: CASSPRTGTYEQYF; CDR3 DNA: TGTGCCAGCAGCCCTCGGACAGGGACCTACGAGCAGTACTTC
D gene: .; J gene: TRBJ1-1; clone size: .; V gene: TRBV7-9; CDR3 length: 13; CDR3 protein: CASSPIENTEAFF; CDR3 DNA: TGTGCCAGCAGCCCGATCGAGAACACTGAAGCTTTCTTT
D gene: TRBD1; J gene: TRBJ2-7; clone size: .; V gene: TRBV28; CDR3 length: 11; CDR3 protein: CASSNRDSRHF; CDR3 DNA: TGTGCCAGCAGCAATCGGGACAGCCGACACTTC
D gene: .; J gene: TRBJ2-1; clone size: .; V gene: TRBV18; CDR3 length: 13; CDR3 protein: CASSPPTANRQFF; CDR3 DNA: TGTGCCAGCTCACCACCTACAGCGAATAGGCAGTTCTTC
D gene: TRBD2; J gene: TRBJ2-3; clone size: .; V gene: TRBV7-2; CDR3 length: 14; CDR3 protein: CASSLTSVTDTQYF; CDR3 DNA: TGTGCCAGCAGCTTAACTAGCGTCACAGATACGCAGTATTTT
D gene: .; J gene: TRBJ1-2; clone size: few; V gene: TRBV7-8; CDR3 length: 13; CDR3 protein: CASSSGRANGYTF; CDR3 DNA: TGTGCCAGCAGCTCGGGCAGGGCTAATGGCTACACCTTC
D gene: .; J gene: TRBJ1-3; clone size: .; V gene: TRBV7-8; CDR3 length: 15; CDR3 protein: CASSIGGAVGNTIYF; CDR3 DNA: TGTGCCAGCAGCATAGGGGGGGCCGTGGGAAACACCATATATTTT
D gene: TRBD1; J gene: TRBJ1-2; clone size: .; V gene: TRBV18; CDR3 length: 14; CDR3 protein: CASSPGTVSSGYTF; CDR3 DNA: TGTGCCAGCTCACCGGGGACAGTGTCAAGTGGCTACACCTTC
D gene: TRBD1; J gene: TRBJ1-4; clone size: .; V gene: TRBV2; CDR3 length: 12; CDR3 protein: CAIGQDNEKLFF; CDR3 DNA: TGTGCCATCGGACAGGATAATGAAAAACTGTTTTTT
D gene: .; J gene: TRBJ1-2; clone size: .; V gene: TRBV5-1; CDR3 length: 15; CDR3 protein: CASSSDTRTNYGYTF; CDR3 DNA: TGCGCCAGCAGCTCCGACACACGAACTAACTATGGCTACACCTTC
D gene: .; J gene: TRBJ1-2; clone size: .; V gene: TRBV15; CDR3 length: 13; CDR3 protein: CATSRGETYGYTF; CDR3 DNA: TGTGCCACCAGCAGAGGGGAGACCTATGGCTACACCTTC
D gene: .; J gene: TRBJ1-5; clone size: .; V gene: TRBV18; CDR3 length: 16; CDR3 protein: CASSPRSGGGNQPQHF; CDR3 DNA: TGTGCCAGCTCACCTCGATCGGGAGGAGGCAATCAGCCCCAGCATTTT
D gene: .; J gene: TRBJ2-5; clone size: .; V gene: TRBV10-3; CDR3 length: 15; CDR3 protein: CAISEGNGVQETQYF; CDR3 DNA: TGTGCCATCAGTGAGGGGAATGGGGTCCAAGAGACCCAGTACTTC
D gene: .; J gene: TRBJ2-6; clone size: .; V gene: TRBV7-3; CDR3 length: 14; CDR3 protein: CASKPDSGANVLTF; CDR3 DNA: TGTGCCAGCAAGCCAGACTCTGGGGCCAACGTCCTGACTTTC